This TCR beta chain is drawn from a study of T cells in women clearing cervical HPV infection. Whole-study context: Case blood was drawn when the lesion was first found; control blood after infection became undetectable.

Comment on this clone: Its target is unknown. At one end, the junction sequence differs from germline, possibly due to a read error. The missing CDR3 end, 3 residues past where the read stops, is filled in from the germline J gene. The sample holds other DNA sequences that translate to the same CDR3.

Prevalent HPV16 infections were excluded; only incident single HPV16 infections included. The CDR3 sequence is 15 residues long. Germline V gene lookup returns CDR1 SGHVS and CDR2 FNYEAQ. TCR beta CDR3 amplified by multiplex PCR from about 1200 ng genomic DNA. Measured with immunoSEQ multiplex PCR; TCRdb has only the in-frame clones, and not every one. The sample table sets out around 30,000 clones. Overall study findings and caveats: Repertoire richness, not evenness, was significantly elevated in CIN3+ cases versus controls.

The rearrangement links TRBV7-6 to TRBJ1-3; possibly TRBD1 for D (6 bases). The sequence derives from a woman aged 18-70 years with a cervical HPV16 infection that either progressed to CIN3+ or cleared (not recorded which). Sequenced sample: blood buffy coat. The CDR3 protein is CASSTKGDGGNTIYF. The covered CDR3 bases are TGTGCCAGCAGCACCAAGGGGGACGGTGGAAACACA.